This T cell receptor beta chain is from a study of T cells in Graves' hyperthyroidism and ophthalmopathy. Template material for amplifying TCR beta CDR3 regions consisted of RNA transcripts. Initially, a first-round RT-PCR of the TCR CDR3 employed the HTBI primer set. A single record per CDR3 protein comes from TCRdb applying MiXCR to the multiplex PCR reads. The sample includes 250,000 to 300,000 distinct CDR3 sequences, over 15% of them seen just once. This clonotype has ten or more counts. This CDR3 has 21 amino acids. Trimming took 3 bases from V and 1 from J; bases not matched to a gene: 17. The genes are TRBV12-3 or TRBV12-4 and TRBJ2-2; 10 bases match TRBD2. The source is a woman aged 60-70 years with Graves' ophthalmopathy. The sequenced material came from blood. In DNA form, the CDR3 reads TGTGCCAGCAGTTTTTGGTTGGGGCTAGCGGGGGAGAACTTGAACACCGGGGAGCTGTTTTTT. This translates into CASSFWLGLAGENLNTGELFF.